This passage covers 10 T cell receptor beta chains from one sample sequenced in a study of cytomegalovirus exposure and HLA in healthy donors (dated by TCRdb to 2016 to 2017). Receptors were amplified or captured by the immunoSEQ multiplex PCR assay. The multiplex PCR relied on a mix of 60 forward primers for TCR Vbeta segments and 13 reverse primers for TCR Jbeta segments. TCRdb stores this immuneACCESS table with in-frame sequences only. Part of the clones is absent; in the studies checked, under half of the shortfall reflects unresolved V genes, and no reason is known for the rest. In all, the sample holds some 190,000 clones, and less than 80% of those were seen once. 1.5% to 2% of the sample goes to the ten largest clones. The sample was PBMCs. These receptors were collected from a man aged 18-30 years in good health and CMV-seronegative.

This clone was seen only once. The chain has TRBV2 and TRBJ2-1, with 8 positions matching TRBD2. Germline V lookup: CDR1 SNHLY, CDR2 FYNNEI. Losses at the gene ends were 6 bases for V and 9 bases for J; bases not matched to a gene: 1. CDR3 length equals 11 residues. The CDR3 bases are TGTGCCAGCAGAACTAGCGGTGAGCAGTTCTTC. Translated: CASRTSGEQFF.

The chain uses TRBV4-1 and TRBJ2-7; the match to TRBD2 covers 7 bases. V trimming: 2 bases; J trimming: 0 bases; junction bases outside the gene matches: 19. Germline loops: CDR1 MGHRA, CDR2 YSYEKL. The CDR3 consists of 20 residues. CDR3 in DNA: TGCGCCAGCAGCCAATCAGCCTATTACAGCGGGGCCCGCCTCTCCTACGAGCAGTACTTC. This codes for CASSQSAYYSGARLSYEQYF.

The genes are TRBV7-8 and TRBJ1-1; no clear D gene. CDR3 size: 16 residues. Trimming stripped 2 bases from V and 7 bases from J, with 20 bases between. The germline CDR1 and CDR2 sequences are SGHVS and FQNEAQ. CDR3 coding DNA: TGTGCCAGCAGCTTAATAGTAGGAGGGAGTATCGGTGAAGCTTTCTTT. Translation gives CASSLIVGGSIGEAFF.

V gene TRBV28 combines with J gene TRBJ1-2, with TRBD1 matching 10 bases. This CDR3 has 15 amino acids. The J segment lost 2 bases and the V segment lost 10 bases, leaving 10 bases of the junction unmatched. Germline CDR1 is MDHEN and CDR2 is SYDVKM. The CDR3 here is CATLGTGAGNYGYTF. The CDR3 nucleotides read TGTGCCACCCTCGGGACAGGGGCCGGAAACTATGGCTACACCTTC.

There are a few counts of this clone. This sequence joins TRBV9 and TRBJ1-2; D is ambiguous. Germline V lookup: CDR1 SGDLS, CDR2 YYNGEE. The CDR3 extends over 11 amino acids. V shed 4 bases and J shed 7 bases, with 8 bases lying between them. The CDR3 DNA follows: TGTGCCAGCAGCTCGTACTCTGGCTACACCTTC. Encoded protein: CASSSYSGYTF.

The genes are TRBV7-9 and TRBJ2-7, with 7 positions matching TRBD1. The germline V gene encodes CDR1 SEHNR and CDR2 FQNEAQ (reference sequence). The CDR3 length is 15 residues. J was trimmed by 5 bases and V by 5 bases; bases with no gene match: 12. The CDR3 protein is CASSPSGPGGDEQYF. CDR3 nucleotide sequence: TGTGCCAGCAGCCCCTCGGGCCCAGGGGGAGACGAGCAGTACTTC.

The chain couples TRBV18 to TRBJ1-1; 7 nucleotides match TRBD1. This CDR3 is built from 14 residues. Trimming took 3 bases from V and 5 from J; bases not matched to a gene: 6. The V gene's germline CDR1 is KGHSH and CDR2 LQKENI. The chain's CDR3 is CASSPIGTATEAFF. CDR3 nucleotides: TGTGCCAGCTCACCGATAGGGACAGCTACTGAAGCTTTCTTT.

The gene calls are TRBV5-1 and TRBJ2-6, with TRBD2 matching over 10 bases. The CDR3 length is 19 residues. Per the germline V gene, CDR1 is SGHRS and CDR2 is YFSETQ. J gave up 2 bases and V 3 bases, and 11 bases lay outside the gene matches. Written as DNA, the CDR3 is TGCGCCAGCAGCTCCCCGGGGGGGACTAGCGTGCCTGGGGCCAACGTCCTGACTTTC. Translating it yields CASSSPGGTSVPGANVLTF.

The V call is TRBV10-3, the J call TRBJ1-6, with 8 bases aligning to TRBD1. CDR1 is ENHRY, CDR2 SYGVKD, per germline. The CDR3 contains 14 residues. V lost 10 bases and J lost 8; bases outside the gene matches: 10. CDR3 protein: CATRTGTLDSPLHF. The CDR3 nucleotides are TGTGCCACCCGGACAGGGACTCTCGATTCACCCCTCCACTTT.

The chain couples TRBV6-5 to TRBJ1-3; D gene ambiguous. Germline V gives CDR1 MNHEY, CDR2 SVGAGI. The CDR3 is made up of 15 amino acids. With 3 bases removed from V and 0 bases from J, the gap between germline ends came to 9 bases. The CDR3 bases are TGTGCCAGCAGTTATCAGGTCCCCTCTGGAAACACCATATATTTT. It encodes CASSYQVPSGNTIYF.